This T cell receptor beta chain comes out of a study of post-analysis software for immune sequencing data. Across the study: Both relapsing-remitting and secondary progressive multiple sclerosis featured among the disease courses, as did progressive-relapsing multiple sclerosis. Overall study results and limits: People with multiple sclerosis had a significantly lower normalized Chao1 diversity than controls did. With F measure, samples from one preparation batch clustered together strongly. Five or six TRBV segments, TRBV5-6, TRBV5-1 and TRBV20-1 among them, were found more frequent in patients than controls.

Libraries were made from TCR beta cDNA, and they carried unique molecular identifiers. Out of roughly 0.85 to 11 million T cells, a few hundred thousand cDNA molecules were generated. One entry per CDR3 protein, called by TCRdb with MiXCR from the PCR reads. The sample lists about 400,000 distinct CDR3 sequences, approximately 38% occurring once. This clonotype was recorded many times. Antigen: not known. Per the germline V gene, CDR1 is MGHRA and CDR2 is YSYEKL. V dropped 6 bases and J dropped 3; count of bases not matched to a gene: 6. The CDR3 covers 14 residues. The sequenced material came from blood. The rearrangement uses TRBV4-1 and TRBJ2-5; 8 nucleotides align to TRBD1. The receptor was isolated from a girl aged 10-17 years with multiple sclerosis. Written as DNA, the CDR3 is TGCGCCAGCAGGGCAGGACAGGGAAAAGAGACCCAGTACTTC. This translates into CASRAGQGKETQYF.